Detailed here is one T cell receptor beta chain. Unfractionated PBMC were spiked with known numbers of KT2 clone cells. KT2 cells were mixed with fixed PBMC numbers at varying ratios. This sample was taken from a study of quantifying T cell responses using KT2 cells. Study overall: cDNA was made from DNase-treated RNA using alpha and beta constant primers.

The V gene end was trimmed by 6 bases and the J gene end by 7 bases; junction bases not matched to a gene: 11. The CDR3 is 15 residues long. The germline gives CDR1 SGHDN, CDR2 FVKESK. An oligo carrying a UMI was ligated to the cDNA 3' end. First-round PCR used 3 to 4 cycles and beta primers RC1.1 and RC1.2 covering TRBC1 and TRBC2. TCRdb re-derived calls from the UMI-ligation and nested PCR reads in MiXCR, one entry per CDR3 protein. The sample yields just under 50,000 distinct CDR3 sequences, around 10% seen once. The chain is built from TRBV14 and TRBJ2-1; 8 nucleotides agree with TRBD2. Sequenced sample: PBMCs spiked with cells of the T cell clone KT2. The sequence was collected from a human donor. The CDR3 DNA sequence: TGTGCCAGCAGACAAAGCGGGAGAGGGGGTAATGAGCAGTTCTTC. It codes for CASRQSGRGGNEQFF.